This TCR beta chain was observed in a study of T cell responses to AZD1222 COVID-19 vaccine. Study-wide results and limits: Clonal diversity was possibly underestimated; the donors were predominantly white British and more often female. Spike-specific TCR depth and breadth grew after two AZD1222 doses.

Germline CDR1 is LGHDT and CDR2 is YNNKEL (reference sequence). The CDR3 contains 14 residues. V lost 6 bases, J lost 4 bases, and 6 bases stayed unmatched. The method was immunoSEQ multiplex PCR; TCRdb's version includes in-frame clones alone and lacks a portion of them. The table shows about 77,000 clones, with approximately 92% occurring only once. Details on this clone: Its antigen is undetermined.

Second-dose intervals near 4 or 12 weeks were combined. The chain recombines TRBV3-1 (or the pseudogene TRBV3-2) with TRBJ1-2; 9 bases are shared with TRBD1. The source was peripheral blood, collected 28 days after the second AZD1222 dose. The TCR sequence derives from an adult who received the AZD1222 COVID-19 vaccine. The CDR3 bases are TGTGCCAGCAGGCCGGGACAGGGCCTCTATGGCTACACCTTC. It specifies CASRPGQGLYGYTF.